The present entry profiles one T cell receptor beta chain with its context. Antigen unknown. The data derive from a study of radiation and T cells in renal cell carcinoma. The wider study: Nephrectomy followed 15 Gy stereotactic body radiation by 4 weeks.

The CDR3 spans 16 residues. Germline-derived CDR1 and CDR2 are SGHRS and YFSETQ. V lost 0 bases to trimming and J lost 2 bases; unmatched junction nucleotides: 5. Regarding the study as a whole: No pretreatment tumor biopsies were available for baseline clonotypes. From baseline, blood top tumor clonotypes peaked at 2 weeks post-radiation.

Regarding time point: baseline pretreatment blood. Treatment indicated: 15 Gy SBRT to primary tumor, nephrectomy 4 weeks later. This renal cell carcinoma was of the clear cell type. Libraries were prepared by immunoSEQ multiplex PCR; TCRdb keeps only in-frame clonotypes and omits some of them. This sample has about 150,000 clones, with about 88% found just once. The V gene is TRBV5-1, the J gene TRBJ2-5, with TRBD2 matching over 9 bases. The clonotype comes from a woman between 70 and 85 years old with renal cell carcinoma. The starting material was blood, obtained from a patient whose treatment included radiotherapy and nephrectomy. CDR3 residues: CASSLGPSGEQETQYF. For the CDR3, the DNA is TGCGCCAGCAGCTTGGGGCCTAGCGGGGAGCAAGAGACCCAGTACTTC.